The 30 T cell receptor beta chains below come from one sample, sequenced in a study of blood T cell repertoires in COVID-19. TCRdb keeps only in-frame clones here, not all; method: immunoSEQ multiplex PCR. The sample has fewer than 350,000 clones, around 88% seen once. The material sequenced was peripheral blood. The receptors were gathered from a woman in her thirties who had recovered from COVID-19.

The V gene is TRBV5-5, the J gene TRBJ1-1, with TRBD1 identical over 8 bases. The trim removed 2 bases at V and 10 bases at J, leaving 1 base unmatched. The CDR3 is 11 amino acids. The V gene's germline CDR1 is SGHKS and CDR2 YYEKEE (reference sequence). The CDR3 sequence is CASSLDRGAFF. The CDR3 nucleotides read TGTGCCAGCAGCTTAGACAGGGGAGCTTTCTTT.

V and J are TRBV6-2 or TRBV6-3 and TRBJ2-1; 9 nucleotides agree with TRBD2. The CDR3 consists of 15 residues. From germline, CDR1 is MNHEY and CDR2 SVGEGT. The J segment lost 8 bases and the V segment lost 9 bases, leaving 14 bases of the junction unmatched. The CDR3 DNA reads TGTGCCAGTAGACCTGGAGGCGGGAGGGCCGATGAGCAGTTCTTC. This codes for CASRPGGGRADEQFF.

The rearrangement uses TRBV2 and TRBJ2-7; D perhaps matches TRBD1 (7 bases). Trimming cost V 3 bases and J 0 bases, with 15 bases left between them. The CDR3 spans 16 residues. CDR1 and CDR2 from the germline V gene are SNHLY and FYNNEI. DNA of the CDR3: TGTGCCAGCAGTGATCTTTGGCGGGACAGCTCCTACGAGCAGTACTTC. Its translation: CASSDLWRDSSYEQYF.

V gene TRBV5-5 combines with J gene TRBJ2-2; D uncertain. V dropped 0 bases and J dropped 3 bases, with 6 bases sitting between them. Germline lookup yields CDR1 SGHKS and CDR2 YYEKEE (reference sequence). The CDR3 is 14 amino acids. The CDR3 spells CASSLAIDTGELFF. CDR3 in DNA: TGTGCCAGCAGCTTGGCCATTGACACCGGGGAGCTGTTTTTT.

V usage is TRBV19 and J usage is TRBJ1-1; TRBD1 aligns across 8 bases. Germline V gene lookup returns CDR1 LNHDA and CDR2 SQIVND (reference sequence). There are 15 residues in the CDR3. J was trimmed by 2 bases and V by 5 bases; bases with no gene match: 7. The CDR3 DNA is TGTGCCAGTAGTTTGGGACAGGCGCTAAACACTGAAGCTTTCTTT. Translated, it gives CASSLGQALNTEAFF.

The genes are TRBV10-3 and TRBJ2-3; no definite D call. V lost 3 bases to trimming and J lost 4 bases, with 5 bases between them. CDR1 is ENHRY, CDR2 SYGVKD, per germline. This CDR3 has 12 residues. The CDR3 sequence is CAISDYPDTQYF. DNA for the CDR3: TGTGCCATCAGTGACTATCCAGATACGCAGTATTTT.

This chain joins TRBV6-4 and TRBJ2-3; maybe TRBD1 (6 bases). V lost 5 bases and J 3 bases, leaving 12 bases between the germline ends. The germline V gene encodes CDR1 MRHNA and CDR2 SNTAGT. CDR3 length: 14 amino acids. The CDR3 protein is CASSSRGATDTQYF. The CDR3 DNA sequence: TGTGCCAGCAGTTCCAGGGGTGCAACAGATACGCAGTATTTT.

This chain joins TRBV5-6 and TRBJ1-6; D remains ambiguous. The CDR3 spans 15 residues. Germline V gene lookup returns CDR1 SGHDT and CDR2 YYEEEE. V was clipped by 2 bases and J by 3 bases, with 9 bases between them. The CDR3 reads CASSFGQVYNSPLHF. As DNA, the CDR3 is TGTGCCAGCAGCTTTGGGCAAGTCTATAATTCACCCCTCCACTTT.

The genes are TRBV11-2 and TRBJ2-1; TRBD1 matches 9 bases. V dropped 4 bases and J dropped 4; count of bases not matched to a gene: 5. The germline V gene has CDR1 SGHAT and CDR2 FQNNGV. This CDR3 region has 15 residues. The CDR3: CASSWGQGIYNEQFF. CDR3 sequence (DNA): TGTGCCAGCAGCTGGGGACAGGGTATTTACAATGAGCAGTTCTTC.

This clone was detected once. V gene TRBV5-6 combines with J gene TRBJ2-3; D unresolved. Trimming left V 0 bases short and J 4 bases short, with 12 bases between. This CDR3 contains 15 residues. Germline CDR1 SGHDT, CDR2 YYEEEE. CDR3 amino acids: CASSLEGSSADTQYF. CDR3 nucleotides: TGTGCCAGCAGCTTGGAAGGCTCTAGTGCAGATACGCAGTATTTT.

The rearrangement links TRBV27 to TRBJ2-1; D is perhaps TRBD1 (6 bases). Trimming cost V 6 bases and J 3 bases, with 12 bases left between them. Germline V gene sequence: CDR1 MNHEY, CDR2 SMNVEV (reference sequence). This CDR3 spans 14 amino acids. Here the CDR3 reads CASSQDSDYNEQFF. DNA for the CDR3: TGTGCCAGCAGCCAGGACAGTGACTACAATGAGCAGTTCTTC.

V gene TRBV6-5 combines with J gene TRBJ2-3, with 7 bases aligning to TRBD2. J lost 3 bases, V lost 6 bases, and 3 bases had no gene match. CDR1 is MNHEY, CDR2 SVGAGI, per germline. This CDR3 comprises 13 residues. The CDR3 is CASSGLETDTQYF. CDR3 DNA sequence: TGTGCCAGCAGCGGACTAGAAACAGATACGCAGTATTTT.

This clone was picked up a small number of times. V gene TRBV6-5 combines with J gene TRBJ2-7; 13 bases match TRBD2. Germline V lookup: CDR1 MNHEY, CDR2 SVGAGI. This CDR3 region has 13 residues. With 8 bases clipped from V and 6 bases from J, the junction kept 4 bases outside the gene matches. In DNA, the CDR3 is TGTGCCAGCTGGACTAGCGGGAGCGGCGAGCAGTACTTC. As protein: CASWTSGSGEQYF.

This chain connects TRBV4-3 to TRBJ1-5, with D unresolved. In germline, CDR1 is LGHNA, CDR2 YSLEER. This CDR3 has 14 amino acids. V was shortened by 1 base and J by 4 bases, with 8 bases between the two germline ends. CDR3 residues: CASSQALGNQPQHF. CDR3 coding DNA: TGCGCCAGCAGCCAAGCCCTCGGGAATCAGCCCCAGCATTTT.

The chain carries TRBV10-2 and TRBJ1-6; no clear D. The length of the CDR3 is 15 residues. The V gene lost 6 bases and the J gene lost 9 bases, with 18 bases spanning the gap. Germline V gene data show CDR1 as WSHSY and CDR2 as SAAADI. CDR3 region: CASSTDRTGSSPLHF. The CDR3 DNA reads TGCGCCAGCAGCACCGACCGGACCGGGAGTTCACCCCTCCACTTT.

V is TRBV19 and J is TRBJ2-2; tentatively, D is TRBD2 (7 bases). Germline values: CDR1 LNHDA, CDR2 SQIVND (reference sequence). The length of the CDR3 is 15 residues. V lost 2 bases and J lost 4, with 11 bases in between. CDR3 amino acids: CASSILGGATGELFF. The CDR3 DNA reads as TGTGCCAGTAGTATATTGGGGGGGGCCACCGGGGAGCTGTTTTTT.

The chain has TRBV28 and TRBJ2-7; TRBD1 agrees at 7 bases. V lost 3 bases, J lost 3 bases, and 8 bases stayed unmatched. Germline CDR1 is MDHEN and CDR2 is SYDVKM. The CDR3 spans 15 residues. This CDR3 reads CASSLSGTVNYEQYF. For the CDR3, the DNA is TGTGCCAGCAGTTTGTCCGGGACAGTTAACTACGAGCAGTACTTC.

The chain uses TRBV28 and TRBJ1-5; no clear D. Germline V lookup: CDR1 MDHEN, CDR2 SYDVKM. The CDR3 consists of 14 residues. Trimming shortened V by 3 bases and J by 1 base, and 7 bases separated the two germline ends. The CDR3 bases are TGTGCCAGCAGTTTGTTAATGAGCAATCAGCCCCAGCATTTT. Translation gives CASSLLMSNQPQHF. Using reference TRBV28 and TRBJ1-5 for the parts outside the CDR3, the full variable domain is DVKVTQSSRYLVKRTGEKVFLECVQDMDHENMFWYRQDPGLGLRLIYFSYDVKMKEKGDIPEGYSVSREKKERFSLILESASTNQTSMYLCASSLLMSNQPQHFGDGTRLSIL.

This clone was seen once. CDR3 sequence reads: CASEQGAGNTIYF. The CDR3 bases are TGTGCCAGCGAACAGGGGGCTGGAAACACCATATATTTT. This chain joins TRBV19 and TRBJ1-3; 8 bases align to TRBD1. Looked up from germline, CDR1 is LNHDA and CDR2 is SQIVND (reference sequence). J lost 2 bases, V lost 9 bases, and 3 bases had no gene match. This CDR3 region has 13 residues.

This rearrangement joins TRBV5-1 to TRBJ1-4; D remains ambiguous. Trimming stripped 1 base from V and 8 bases from J, with 15 bases between. CDR1 and CDR2 from the germline V gene are SGHRS and YFSETQ. This CDR3 has 15 residues. The CDR3 bases are TGCGCCAGCAGCTTGAGGCCAGGCCAAAGGGAAAAACTGTTTTTT. Its translation is CASSLRPGQREKLFF. The full variable domain, completed using reference TRBV5-1 and TRBJ1-4, is KAGVTQTPRYLIKTRGQQVTLSCSPISGHRSVSWYQQTPGQGLQFLFEYFSETQRNKGNFPGRFSGRQFSNSRSEMNVSTLELGDSALYLCASSLRPGQREKLFFGSGTQLSVL.

V gene TRBV9 combines with J gene TRBJ1-1; 8 positions agree with TRBD1. There are 15 residues in the CDR3. Germline values: CDR1 SGDLS, CDR2 YYNGEE. V shed 2 bases, J shed 6 bases, and the junction held 9 bases outside the gene matches. CDR3 coding DNA: TGTGCCAGCAGCGTGCTTACAGGGGGACAGCCTGAAGCTTTCTTT. Its protein is CASSVLTGGQPEAFF.

The chain couples TRBV6-5 to TRBJ2-5; D perhaps matches TRBD2 (6 bases). V gave up 7 bases and J gave up 5 bases, with 8 bases separating them. Germline CDR1 reads MNHEY; CDR2 reads SVGAGI. The CDR3 is made up of 11 amino acids. The CDR3 coding sequence is TGTGCCAGCACCCGGGGGGAGACCCAGTACTTC. The encoded protein is CASTRGETQYF.

This chain uses TRBV7-9 with TRBJ1-4, with 7 bases matching TRBD1. The CDR3 covers 17 residues. With V trimmed by 5 bases and J by 5 bases, 14 bases remained unmatched. Looked up from germline, CDR1 is SEHNR and CDR2 is FQNEAQ (reference sequence). The CDR3 DNA reads as TGTGCCAGCAGCCAAGAGTACCGCCGGGACAGCAATGAAAAACTGTTTTTT. It translates to CASSQEYRRDSNEKLFF.

The V and J genes are TRBV9 and TRBJ1-5; 8 nucleotides agree with TRBD1. The CDR3 consists of 16 residues. Germline values: CDR1 SGDLS, CDR2 YYNGEE. V was clipped by 3 bases and J by 3 bases; unmatched bases: 8. In nucleotides, the CDR3 is TGTGCCAGCAGCGCAGGACAGGGAGGGGTCAATCAGCCCCAGCATTTT. This gives the protein CASSAGQGGVNQPQHF.

The chain couples TRBV19 to TRBJ1-2; weak D call: TRBD1 (6 bases). Germline V gene lookup returns CDR1 LNHDA and CDR2 SQIVND (reference sequence). The germline V and J ends were trimmed by 5 bases and 5 bases, with 15 bases remaining between them. This CDR3 spans 14 amino acids. For the CDR3, the DNA is TGTGCCAGTAGTTCCCGGACAGCGTTATATGGCTACACCTTC. Protein: CASSSRTALYGYTF.

J is TRBJ1-1 and V is TRBV30; tentative D call: TRBD1 (5 bases). V gave up 3 bases and J gave up 6 bases, with 17 bases separating them. Germline V gene data show CDR1 as GTSNPN and CDR2 as SVGIG (reference sequence). The CDR3 totals 14 residues. The CDR3 region is CAWRERGGSAEAFF. The CDR3 DNA sequence: TGTGCCTGGAGAGAACGCGGGGGGAGCGCTGAAGCTTTCTTT.

The chain recombines TRBV7-2 with TRBJ2-7; 8 positions agree with TRBD1. Germline V gives CDR1 SGHTA, CDR2 FQGNSA. The ends lost 0 bases at V and 6 bases at J; junction bases unmatched: 4. The CDR3 is 14 residues long. The DNA for the CDR3 is TGTGCCAGCAGCTTAGCGGACAGGGCAGGCGAGCAGTACTTC. It specifies CASSLADRAGEQYF.

About this clone itself: Other DNA variants within this sample encode the same CDR3. J is TRBJ2-7 and V is TRBV6-5; 12 positions agree with TRBD1. J was trimmed by 4 bases and V by 6 bases; bases with no gene match: 4. Per the germline V gene, CDR1 is MNHEY and CDR2 is SVGAGI. The CDR3 is 14 residues long. The CDR3 coding sequence is TGTGCCAGCAGCCCGGGACAGGGGGCTTACGAGCAGTACTTC. Protein: CASSPGQGAYEQYF.

This clone was observed a handful of times. V and J are TRBV28 and TRBJ1-1; tentatively, D is TRBD1 (6 bases). The CDR3 sequence is 15 residues long. Germline CDR1 is MDHEN and CDR2 is SYDVKM. Trimming stripped 6 bases from V and 3 bases from J, with 17 bases between. The CDR3 nucleotides are TGTGCCAGCAGCCCCCCCCAGACAGGCGACACTGAAGCTTTCTTT. This sequence encodes CASSPPQTGDTEAFF. Together with reference TRBV28 and TRBJ1-1, the CDR3 gives the full variable domain: DVKVTQSSRYLVKRTGEKVFLECVQDMDHENMFWYRQDPGLGLRLIYFSYDVKMKEKGDIPEGYSVSREKKERFSLILESASTNQTSMYLCASSPPQTGDTEAFFGQGTRLTVV.

The chain carries TRBV5-6 and TRBJ1-6, with TRBD1 identical over 7 bases. The CDR3 contains 14 residues. In germline, CDR1 is SGHDT, CDR2 YYEEEE. V lost 0 bases to trimming and J lost 10 bases; unmatched junction nucleotides: 4. The CDR3 nucleotides read TGTGCCAGCAGCTTGGAGGGGGCTCGCTCACCCCTCCACTTT. Amino acids: CASSLEGARSPLHF.